These 10 T cell receptor beta chains were all obtained from the same sample, sequenced in a study of blood T cell repertoires in COVID-19 (TCRdb year 2020). Receptor libraries were prepared by the immunoSEQ multiplex PCR assay. The table comes from immuneACCESS by way of TCRdb, which keeps in-frame sequences with V and J called. Part of the clones is missing from these tables; in studies checked, under half for an unresolved V gene and the rest for unknown reasons. This sample lists more than 95,000 clones; roughly 84% were detected once. The top ten constitute about 12% of the sample. The sample consisted of peripheral blood. The receptors shown here come from a human donor in a cohort sampled during active COVID-19.

The chain links TRBV30 to TRBJ1-2; D remains ambiguous. Looked up from germline, CDR1 is GTSNPN and CDR2 is SVGIG (reference sequence). The CDR3 runs 11 residues. V gave up 7 bases and J gave up 8 bases, with 14 bases separating them. In DNA form, the CDR3 reads TGTGCCTCGCAATTGCAGCGAGGCTACACCTTC. Its translation is CASQLQRGYTF. Full variable domain (outside the CDR3, taken from reference TRBV30 and TRBJ1-2): SQTIHQWPATLVQPVGSPLSLECTVEGTSNPNLYWYRQAAGRGLQLLFYSVGIGQISSEVPQNLSASRPQDRQFILSSKKLLLSDSGFYLCASQLQRGYTFGSGTRLTVV.

V is TRBV14 and J is TRBJ1-2, with a tentative D call TRBD1 (6 bases). The CDR3 runs 14 residues. Germline V CDR1 and CDR2: SGHDN, FVKESK. V lost 1 base, J lost 5 bases, and 11 bases lay in between. The DNA of the CDR3 is TGTGCCAGCAGCCAAGTACAGGGCCCATATGGCTACACCTTC. Protein product: CASSQVQGPYGYTF. Variable domain in full (rest from reference TRBV14 and TRBJ1-2): EAGVTQFPSHSVIEKGQTVTLRCDPISGHDNLYWYRRVMGKEIKFLLHFVKESKQDESGMPNNRFLAERTGGTYSTLKVQPAELEDSGVYFCASSQVQGPYGYTFGSGTRLTVV.

As DNA, the CDR3 is TGCGCCAGCAGTGAGCGGGTCGAAACGAAGACCCAGTACTTC. Encoded protein: CASSERVETKTQYF. V is TRBV10-1 and J is TRBJ2-5, with unresolved D. The CDR3 has 14 amino acids. Germline CDR1 reads WNHNN; CDR2 reads SYGVQD (reference sequence). Trimming cost V 2 bases and J 6 bases, with 13 bases left between them.

The gene calls are TRBV4-1 and TRBJ2-5, with 10 positions matching TRBD2. Trimming removed 3 bases from V and 0 bases from J; junction bases left unmatched: 13. The germline gives CDR1 MGHRA, CDR2 YSYEKL. There are 19 residues in the CDR3. The CDR3 region is CASSHPGMLAGANQETQYF. The CDR3 DNA is TGCGCCAGCAGCCACCCTGGGATGCTAGCGGGGGCCAACCAAGAGACCCAGTACTTC.

The rearrangement links TRBV11-2 to TRBJ2-3; D is perhaps TRBD2 (7 bases). Germline V gene lookup returns CDR1 SGHAT and CDR2 FQNNGV. This CDR3 comprises 17 residues. V dropped 1 base and J dropped 3 bases, with 17 bases sitting between them. The CDR3: CASSLGQGRGSTDTQYF. DNA for the CDR3: TGTGCCAGCAGCTTAGGGCAGGGGAGGGGAAGTACAGATACGCAGTATTTT.

This chain uses TRBV6-1 with TRBJ1-1; D gene uncertain. The CDR3 has 12 amino acids. Germline V lookup: CDR1 MNHNS, CDR2 SASEGT. Trimming removed 0 bases at V and 11 bases at J, with 10 bases between. CDR3 sequence reads: CASSEARDRAFF. CDR3 in DNA: TGTGCCAGCAGTGAAGCGAGGGATAGGGCTTTCTTT.

The V and J genes are TRBV9 and TRBJ1-1, with D tentatively TRBD1 (5 bases). The germline V gene encodes CDR1 SGDLS and CDR2 YYNGEE. V lost 0 bases, J lost 6 bases, and 12 bases lay in between. CDR3 length: 14 amino acids. The CDR3 bases are TGTGCCAGCAGCGTAGGACACAGGCCCTCTGAAGCTTTCTTT. This gives the protein CASSVGHRPSEAFF.

This chain uses TRBV11-1 with TRBJ2-3; TRBD2 agrees at 7 bases. V trimming: 5 bases; J trimming: 3 bases; junction bases outside the gene matches: 11. This CDR3 region has 16 residues. Germline-derived CDR1 and CDR2 are SGHAT and FQDESV (reference sequence). CDR3: CASSPQGRGVTDTQYF. CDR3 coding DNA: TGTGCCAGCAGCCCCCAGGGACGGGGGGTTACAGATACGCAGTATTTT.

This rearrangement joins TRBV5-4 to TRBJ2-7; 9 bases map to TRBD1. The length of the CDR3 is 13 residues. J lost 7 bases, V lost 5 bases, and 7 bases had no gene match. Per germline, CDR1 SGHNT and CDR2 YYREEE (reference sequence). The DNA for the CDR3 is TGTGCCAGCAGTCAGGGACAGGGAAGGGAGCAGTACTTC. Amino acid sequence: CASSQGQGREQYF.

The chain employs TRBV10-3 and TRBJ2-2; TRBD2 agrees at 10 bases. The CDR3 consists of 18 residues. Germline trimming cut 8 bases from V and 3 bases from J; bases unmatched to any gene: 15. Germline V gene data show CDR1 as ENHRY and CDR2 as SYGVKD. The CDR3 DNA reads TGTGCCATCCCCAGAAGCCTAGCGGGGGCCGGGGACACCGGGGAGCTGTTTTTT. Encoded protein: CAIPRSLAGAGDTGELFF.